The T cell receptor beta chain under discussion was sequenced for a study of blood T cell repertoires in COVID-19. Study as a whole: There were acute and convalescent COVID-19 samples, and they came from the United States, Italy and Spain. T cells, B-cell-depleted T cells, or PBMCs supplied cDNA or gDNA.

The CDR3 has 13 amino acids. With V trimmed by 7 bases and J by 5 bases, 6 bases remained unmatched. Authors' data handling: Estimated nucleated cell counts came from reference gene primer amplification. The data were produced by immunoSEQ multiplex PCR, yet TCRdb's version contains in-frame clones alone and is incomplete. That table supplies the V and J calls and clone size; D and trimming were determined from the DNA. The sample yields a few hundred thousand clones, more than 80% seen once. What was sequenced was peripheral blood. The gene calls are TRBV12-3 or TRBV12-4 and TRBJ1-1; 8 nucleotides line up with TRBD1. This TCR was sampled from a man aged 35-49 years with acute or convalescent COVID-19. The DNA of the CDR3 is TGTGCCAGCATCCTCACAGGGGGGACTGAAGCTTTCTTT. It is translated as CASILTGGTEAFF.